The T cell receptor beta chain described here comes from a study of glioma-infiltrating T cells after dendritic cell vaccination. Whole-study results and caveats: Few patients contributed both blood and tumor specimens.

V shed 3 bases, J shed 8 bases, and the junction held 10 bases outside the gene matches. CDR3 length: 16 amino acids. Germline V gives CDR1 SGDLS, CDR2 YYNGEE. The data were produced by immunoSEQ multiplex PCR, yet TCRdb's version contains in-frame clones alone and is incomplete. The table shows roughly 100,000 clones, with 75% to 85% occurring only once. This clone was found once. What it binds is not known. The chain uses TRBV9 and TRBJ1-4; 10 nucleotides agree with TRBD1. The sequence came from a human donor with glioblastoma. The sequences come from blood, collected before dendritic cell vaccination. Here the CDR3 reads CASSADTGTGDEKLFF. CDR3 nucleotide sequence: TGTGCCAGCAGCGCCGATACCGGGACAGGGGACGAAAAACTGTTTTTT.